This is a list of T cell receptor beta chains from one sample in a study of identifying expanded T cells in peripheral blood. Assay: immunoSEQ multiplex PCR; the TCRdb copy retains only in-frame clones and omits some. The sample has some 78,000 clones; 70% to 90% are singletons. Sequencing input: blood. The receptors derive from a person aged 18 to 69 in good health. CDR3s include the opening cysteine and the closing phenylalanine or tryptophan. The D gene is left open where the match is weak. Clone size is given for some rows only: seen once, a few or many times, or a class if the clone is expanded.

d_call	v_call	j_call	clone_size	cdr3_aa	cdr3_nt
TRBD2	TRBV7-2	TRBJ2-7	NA	CASSSRGGSYEQYF	TGTGCCAGCAGCTCGCGCGGGGGTTCCTACGAGCAGTACTTC
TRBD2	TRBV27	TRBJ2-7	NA	CASSNGLAGRVEQYF	TGTGCCAGCAGTAACGGACTAGCGGGAAGGGTCGAGCAGTACTTC
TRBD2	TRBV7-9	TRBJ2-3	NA	CASSSTSPSTDTQYF	TGTGCCAGCAGCTCGACTAGCCCGTCCACAGATACGCAGTATTTT
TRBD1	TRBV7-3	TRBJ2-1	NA	CASSSRTGAGYNEQFF	TGTGCCAGCAGCTCGCGGACAGGGGCCGGCTACAATGAGCAGTTCTTC
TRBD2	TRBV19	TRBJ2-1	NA	CASSIGPSGNGHEQFF	TGTGCCAGTAGTATAGGCCCTAGCGGGAACGGGCATGAGCAGTTCTTC
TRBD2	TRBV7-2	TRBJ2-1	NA	CASSLAGGSSAYNEQFF	TGTGCCAGCAGCTTAGCGGGAGGGTCTAGCGCCTACAATGAGCAGTTCTTC
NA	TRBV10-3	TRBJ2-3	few	CAILRGESTDTQYF	TGTGCCATCTTGCGAGGGGAAAGCACAGATACGCAGTATTTT
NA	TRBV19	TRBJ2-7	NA	CASSQSGSYYEQYF	TGTGCCAGTAGTCAGTCCGGAAGTTACTACGAGCAGTACTTC
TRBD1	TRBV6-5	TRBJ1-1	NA	CASSRTGNTEAFF	TGTGCCAGCAGCCGGACAGGGAACACTGAAGCTTTCTTT
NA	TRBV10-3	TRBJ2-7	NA	CAISGEQVTNYEQYF	TGTGCCATCAGTGGGGAACAGGTAACCAACTACGAGCAGTACTTC
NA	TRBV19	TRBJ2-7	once	CALPPSAYEQYF	TGTGCCCTCCCTCCCTCGGCCTACGAGCAGTACTTC
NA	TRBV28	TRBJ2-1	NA	CASSFLMEGRDPLLNQFF	TGTGCCAGCAGTTTTCTAATGGAGGGGCGGGATCCACTATTGAATCAGTTCTTC
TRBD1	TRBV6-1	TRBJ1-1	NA	CASSDPPGQGAEAFF	TGTGCCAGCAGTGATCCACCGGGACAGGGGGCTGAAGCTTTCTTT
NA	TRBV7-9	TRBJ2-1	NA	CASSYKAVVNEQFF	TGTGCCAGCAGCTACAAGGCGGTCGTTAATGAGCAGTTCTTC
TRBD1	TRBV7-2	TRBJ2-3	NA	CASSLTWTGSDTQYF	TGTGCCAGCAGCTTGACCTGGACAGGGTCCGATACGCAGTATTTT
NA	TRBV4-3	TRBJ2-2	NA	CASSQDSTATGELFF	TGCGCCAGCAGCCAAGACTCGACTGCCACCGGGGAGCTGTTTTTT
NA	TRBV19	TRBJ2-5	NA	CASSIAGGRREETQYF	TGTGCCAGTAGTATAGCCGGGGGCAGGAGGGAAGAGACCCAGTACTTC
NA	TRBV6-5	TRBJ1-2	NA	CASSYRRGFSYGYTF	TGTGCCAGCAGTTACCGGAGGGGCTTCAGCTATGGCTACACCTTC
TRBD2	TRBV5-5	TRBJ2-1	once	CASSLGTAGAEGGNEQFF	TGTGCCAGCAGCTTGGGGACCGCGGGAGCGGAAGGAGGCAATGAGCAGTTCTTC
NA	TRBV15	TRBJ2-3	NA	CATSRVGVGAGDTQYF	TGTGCCACCAGCAGAGTGGGAGTGGGGGCCGGAGATACGCAGTATTTT
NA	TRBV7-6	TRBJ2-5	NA	CASSFRGETQYF	TGTGCCAGCAGCTTCCGTGGAGAGACCCAGTACTTC
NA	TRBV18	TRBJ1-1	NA	CASSPIGTEAFF	TGTGCCAGCTCACCGATTGGCACTGAAGCTTTCTTT
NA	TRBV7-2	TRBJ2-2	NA	CASSPTRSGELFF	TGTGCCAGCAGCCCGACTAGATCCGGGGAGCTGTTTTTT
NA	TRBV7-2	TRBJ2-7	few	CASSLAGSSSYEQYF	TGTGCCAGCAGCTTAGCAGGTAGTAGTTCCTACGAGCAGTACTTC
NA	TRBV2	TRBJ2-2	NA	CASIGESTGELFF	TGTGCCAGCATAGGGGAGAGCACCGGGGAGCTGTTTTTT
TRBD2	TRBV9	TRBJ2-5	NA	CASSVMPSGETQYF	TGTGCCAGCAGCGTAATGCCTAGCGGAGAGACCCAGTACTTC
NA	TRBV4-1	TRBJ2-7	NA	CASSQDPRGSPYEQYF	TGCGCCAGCAGCCAAGACCCCCGGGGGTCACCCTACGAGCAGTACTTC
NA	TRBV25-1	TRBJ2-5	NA	CASSGPGGQETQYF	TGTGCCAGCAGTGGCCCCGGGGGCCAAGAGACCCAGTACTTC
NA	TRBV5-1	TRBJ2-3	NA	CASSLDGQNTDTQYF	TGCGCCAGCAGCTTGGATGGACAGAATACAGATACGCAGTATTTT
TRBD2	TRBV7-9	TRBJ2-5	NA	CASSPGGRGARETQYF	TGTGCCAGCAGCCCGGGGGGTCGAGGGGCGCGGGAGACCCAGTACTTC
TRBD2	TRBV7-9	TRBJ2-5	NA	CASSLYGLADGETQYF	TGTGCCAGCAGCCTGTATGGACTAGCGGACGGGGAGACCCAGTACTTC
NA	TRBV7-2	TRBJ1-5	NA	CASSNVGNQPQHF	TGTGCCAGCAGCAACGTAGGGAATCAGCCCCAGCATTTT
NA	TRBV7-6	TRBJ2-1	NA	CASSLGGGLDNEQFF	TGTGCCAGCAGCTTAGGTGGGGGGCTCGACAATGAGCAGTTCTTC
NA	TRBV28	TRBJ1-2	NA	CASTELQGSYGYTF	TGTGCCAGCACAGAACTACAGGGTAGCTATGGCTACACCTTC
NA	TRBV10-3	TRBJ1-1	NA	CAITADRNTEAFF	TGTGCCATCACCGCGGACAGAAACACTGAAGCTTTCTTT
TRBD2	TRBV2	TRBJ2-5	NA	CASRTELSGGETQYF	TGTGCCAGCAGAACTGAGTTGTCGGGAGGTGAGACCCAGTACTTC
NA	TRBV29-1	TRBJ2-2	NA	CSVEKTGAGTGELFF	TGCAGCGTTGAGAAGACAGGTGCGGGCACCGGGGAGCTGTTTTTT
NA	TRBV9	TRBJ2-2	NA	CASSFSTGELFF	TGTGCCAGCAGCTTCAGCACCGGGGAGCTGTTTTTT
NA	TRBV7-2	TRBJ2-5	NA	CASSSVSGRPEETQYF	TGTGCCAGCAGCTCCGTGAGTGGGAGGCCGGAGGAGACCCAGTACTTC
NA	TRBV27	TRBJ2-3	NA	CASSPRRSTDTQYF	TGTGCCAGCAGCCCACGCCGTAGCACAGATACGCAGTATTTT
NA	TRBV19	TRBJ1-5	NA	CASSAAGSGNQPQHF	TGTGCCAGTAGTGCCGCAGGGAGCGGCAATCAGCCCCAGCATTTT
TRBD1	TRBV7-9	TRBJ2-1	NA	CASSLVSSGTVNEQFF	TGTGCCAGCAGCTTAGTGTCCTCCGGGACAGTTAATGAGCAGTTCTTC